These T cell receptor beta chains were read from a single sample in a study of blood T cells in healthy people across ages. MiXCR was run by TCRdb on the 5' RACE reads, yielding one entry per CDR3 protein. The sample lists about 830,000 distinct CDR3 sequences; 58% were seen once. The source material was blood. The receptors here all came from a young man in good health. Each CDR3 is given with its conserved first and last residue. The D gene is left open where the match is weak. Rows may omit the clone size; those that give it use once, few, many or a size class.

D	size	V	J	CDR3	DNA
TRBD2	once	TRBV5-1	TRBJ2-5	CASRTGTSDNQYF	TGCGCCAGCAGAACCGGGACTAGCGACAACCAGTACTTC
TRBD1	-	TRBV2	TRBJ2-1	CATGTGARSEQFF	TGTGCCACCGGGACAGGGGCCCGGAGTGAGCAGTTCTTC
-	-	TRBV6-1	TRBJ1-2	CASSVDTSNYGYTF	TGTGCCAGCAGTGTGGACACTTCTAACTATGGCTACACCTTC
TRBD2	-	TRBV25-1	TRBJ2-3	CASSPAGEFTDTQYF	TGTGCCAGCAGTCCAGCGGGGGAGTTCACAGATACGCAGTATTTT
-	few	TRBV18	TRBJ1-2	CASSPTTEPGDGYTF	TGTGCCAGCTCACCCACTACAGAACCGGGTGACGGCTACACCTTC
TRBD2	few	TRBV20-1	TRBJ2-1	CSARGGGTAYNEQFF	TGCAGTGCTAGAGGCGGGGGGACCGCCTACAATGAGCAGTTCTTC
-	-	TRBV29-1	TRBJ1-1	CSVEEGRTEAFF	TGCAGCGTTGAGGAGGGTAGGACTGAAGCTTTCTTT
-	-	TRBV20-1	TRBJ2-3	CSARPQTGTSTDTQYF	TGCAGTGCTAGACCTCAGACAGGGACTAGCACAGATACGCAGTATTTT
TRBD1	-	TRBV20-1	TRBJ2-7	CSAETGGSYEQYF	TGCAGTGCCGAGACAGGGGGATCCTACGAGCAGTACTTC
-	-	TRBV4-1	TRBJ1-2	CASSQEWAGKNYGYTF	TGCGCCAGCAGCCAAGAATGGGCAGGGAAAAACTATGGCTACACCTTC
-	few	TRBV20-1	TRBJ2-7	CSASPGRNEQYF	TGCAGTGCTAGTCCAGGGCGAAACGAGCAGTACTTC
TRBD2	few	TRBV29-1	TRBJ2-3	CSVASGGVASTDTQYF	TGCAGCGTCGCCTCCGGGGGGGTCGCCAGCACAGATACGCAGTATTTT
-	few	TRBV20-1	TRBJ2-5	CSARDLRNSQETQYF	TGCAGTGCTAGAGATCTCAGGAATTCCCAAGAGACCCAGTACTTC
TRBD1	-	TRBV2	TRBJ2-7	CASSPGQGTSEQYF	TGTGCCAGCAGTCCCGGACAGGGAACATCCGAGCAGTACTTC
TRBD1	-	TRBV12-3/TRBV12-4	TRBJ1-2	CASSPTDRAYGYTF	TGTGCCAGCAGTCCGACTGACAGGGCTTACGGCTACACCTTC
-	-	TRBV3-1	TRBJ2-1	CASSQDAEQFF	TGTGCCAGCAGCCAAGACGCTGAGCAGTTCTTC
-	few	TRBV5-1	TRBJ2-4	CASSLAGSAVIQYF	TGCGCCAGCAGCTTGGCCGGTAGCGCGGTTATTCAGTACTTC
TRBD2	once	TRBV20-1	TRBJ2-3	CSASTSGISTDTQYF	TGCAGTGCCAGCACTAGCGGAATTAGCACAGATACGCAGTATTTT
-	few	TRBV5-1	TRBJ2-7	CASSLGRQVDEQYF	TGCGCCAGCAGCTTGGGTAGACAGGTCGACGAGCAGTACTTC
-	-	TRBV6-6	TRBJ2-7	CASSPPTGLYNEQYF	TGTGCCAGCAGTCCCCCCACGGGACTCTACAATGAGCAGTACTTC
TRBD2	-	TRBV20-1	TRBJ2-5	CSETSGMDNEQYF	TGCAGTGAGACTAGCGGGATGGACAATGAGCAGTACTTC
TRBD2	once	TRBV20-1	TRBJ2-3	CSARYFLAGVDTQYF	TGCAGTGCCCGGTACTTCCTAGCGGGAGTGGATACGCAGTATTTT
TRBD1	few	TRBV12-3/TRBV12-4	TRBJ2-7	CASSLDGTDEQYF	TGTGCCAGCAGTTTGGATGGGACAGACGAGCAGTACTTC
-	once	TRBV10-3	TRBJ2-3	CAISESEAADTQYF	TGTGCCATCAGTGAGTCGGAAGCGGCAGATACGCAGTATTTT
TRBD1	-	TRBV9	TRBJ2-1	CASSVGQGLDNEQFF	TGTGCCAGCAGCGTGGGACAGGGGCTAGACAATGAGCAGTTCTTC
-	once	TRBV7-8	TRBJ2-1	CASSLVAGRGSSYNEQFF	TGTGCCAGCAGCTTAGTCGCGGGAAGAGGAAGCTCCTACAATGAGCAGTTCTTC
-	few	TRBV20-1	TRBJ1-1	CSPSQGQNTEAFF	TGCAGTCCCTCACAGGGTCAGAACACTGAAGCTTTCTTT
-	-	TRBV25-1	TRBJ2-3	CASSQGTINTDTQYF	TGTGCCAGCAGTCAGGGGACTATAAACACAGATACGCAGTATTTT
-	-	TRBV5-5	TRBJ2-3	CASSLATADTQYF	TGTGCCAGCAGCTTGGCCACCGCAGATACGCAGTATTTT
TRBD2	few	TRBV20-1	TRBJ2-5	CSATSGGETQYF	TGCAGTGCTACCAGCGGGGGGGAGACCCAGTACTTC
-	few	TRBV7-2	TRBJ2-1	CASKDRGRNEQFF	TGTGCCAGCAAGGACCGGGGCCGCAATGAGCAGTTCTTC
-	few	TRBV29-1	TRBJ2-3	CSVLRQGLSDTQYF	TGCAGCGTTCTTCGGCAGGGGTTGTCAGATACGCAGTATTTT
TRBD1	few	TRBV6-6	TRBJ2-6	CASSYSGTGKANVLTF	TGTGCCAGCAGTTACTCGGGGACAGGGAAGGCCAACGTCCTGACTTTC
-	few	TRBV29-1	TRBJ2-5	CSEGVQETQYF	TGCAGTGAGGGAGTACAAGAGACCCAGTACTTC
-	-	TRBV5-1	TRBJ2-1	CASSLAGAQVRNEQFF	TGCGCCAGCAGCTTGGCGGGGGCTCAGGTCCGAAATGAGCAGTTCTTC
-	-	TRBV6-1	TRBJ1-1	CASIQRGGVNTEAFF	TGTGCCAGCATCCAACGGGGGGGAGTGAACACTGAAGCTTTCTTT
-	few	TRBV12-3/TRBV12-4	TRBJ2-1	CASTPGTGAYNEQFF	TGTGCCAGCACCCCCGGGACGGGAGCCTACAATGAGCAGTTCTTC
TRBD2	once	TRBV6-4	TRBJ2-3	CASSPSGRATDTQYF	TGTGCCAGCAGCCCTAGCGGGAGGGCGACAGATACGCAGTATTTT
TRBD1	-	TRBV3-1	TRBJ2-3	CASSPGQLRGDTQYF	TGTGCCAGCAGCCCGGGACAGCTCCGTGGAGATACGCAGTATTTT
-	-	TRBV2	TRBJ2-3	CASSSQLIISTDTQYF	TGTGCCAGCAGCTCCCAACTGATAATTAGCACAGATACGCAGTATTTT
TRBD1	-	TRBV24-1	TRBJ2-3	CATSDPGQATQYF	TGTGCCACCAGTGACCCGGGACAGGCAACGCAGTATTTT
-	few	TRBV28	TRBJ1-2	CASSQDFYGYTF	TGTGCCAGCAGTCAGGACTTCTATGGCTACACCTTC
-	-	TRBV29-1	TRBJ1-2	CSVEDRAGPNYGYTF	TGCAGCGTTGAAGATCGGGCAGGGCCTAACTATGGCTACACCTTC
TRBD2	-	TRBV20-1	TRBJ2-1	CSASASGTLTYNEQFF	TGCAGTGCTTCTGCGAGCGGGACTTTAACCTACAATGAGCAGTTCTTC
TRBD1	-	TRBV7-2	TRBJ2-5	CASSSALDRVKETQYF	TGTGCCAGCAGCTCCGCCCTGGACAGGGTAAAAGAGACCCAGTACTTC
-	-	TRBV9	TRBJ2-7	CASSVGGLARNEQYF	TGTGCCAGCAGCGTAGGTGGGCTGGCTAGGAACGAGCAGTACTTC
-	-	TRBV7-2	TRBJ2-1	CASSLALGPYNEQFF	TGTGCCAGCAGCTTAGCGCTGGGGCCCTACAATGAGCAGTTCTTC
-	-	TRBV20-1	TRBJ2-5	CSARDVWGEVPQETQYF	TGCAGTGCTAGAGACGTCTGGGGGGAGGTGCCCCAGGAGACCCAGTACTTC
TRBD1	-	TRBV20-1	TRBJ2-6	CSARGQGVSGANVLTF	TGCAGTGCTAGAGGTCAGGGGGTCTCTGGGGCCAACGTCCTGACTTTC
-	-	TRBV19	TRBJ2-7	CASSIGPRVGNYEQYF	TGTGCCAGTAGTATAGGACCCCGAGTCGGGAACTACGAGCAGTACTTC
-	-	TRBV7-8	TRBJ2-1	CASSTGLDEQFF	TGTGCCAGCAGCACTGGACTGGATGAGCAGTTCTTC
TRBD2	-	TRBV20-1	TRBJ2-3	CSEELAGGDTQYF	TGCAGTGAAGAACTAGCGGGGGGAGATACGCAGTATTTT
TRBD2	-	TRBV20-1	TRBJ2-7	CSASSITSGGHLSYEQYF	TGCAGTGCTAGTTCAATCACTAGCGGGGGCCATCTCTCCTACGAGCAGTACTTC
-	-	TRBV28	TRBJ2-1	CASKVALGHNEQFF	TGTGCCAGCAAGGTCGCGCTAGGCCACAATGAGCAGTTCTTC